Below, 19 T cell receptor beta chains from the same sample are listed, as sequenced in a study of blood T cell repertoires in COVID-19. Assay: immunoSEQ multiplex PCR; the TCRdb copy retains only in-frame clones and omits some. There are about 270,000 clones in the sample; roughly 89% occur only once, and roughly 2.1% lies in the top ten. The sample comprised peripheral blood. Every receptor here comes from a man aged 50 to 59 with acute or convalescent COVID-19.

The V gene is TRBV9, the J gene TRBJ1-2; possibly TRBD1 for D (6 bases). Per the germline V gene, CDR1 is SGDLS and CDR2 is YYNGEE. The CDR3 sequence is 14 residues long. V lost 0 bases and J lost 8, with 14 bases in between. The CDR3 DNA is TGTGCCAGCAGCGTAGCTCAACAGGGTCCAGGCTACACCTTC. It specifies CASSVAQQGPGYTF.

CDR3 residues: CASSPRQGAYNEQFF. CDR3 nucleotides: TGTGCCAGCAGTCCCCGACAGGGGGCGTACAATGAGCAGTTCTTC. The rearrangement links TRBV6-5 to TRBJ2-1; 10 bases fit TRBD1. V lost 5 bases, J lost 4 bases, and 5 bases stayed unmatched. Germline V gives CDR1 MNHEY, CDR2 SVGAGI. This CDR3 is 15 amino acids long.

CDR3 DNA sequence: TGTGCCAGCAGCTCCGGGACAGGGTTTTACAATCAGCCCCAGCATTTT. Translating gives CASSSGTGFYNQPQHF. The chain carries TRBV7-9 and TRBJ1-5; TRBD1 matches at 9 bases. Germline V gene lookup returns CDR1 SEHNR and CDR2 FQNEAQ (reference sequence). The junction had 7 bases not matched to a gene; V was cut back by 4 bases and J by 3 bases. This CDR3 comprises 16 residues.

The J gene is TRBJ2-7, the V gene TRBV7-2, with 9 bases aligning to TRBD2. The CDR3 extends over 15 amino acids. From germline, CDR1 is SGHTA and CDR2 FQGNSA. J was trimmed by 1 base and V by 4 bases; bases with no gene match: 5. The CDR3 sequence is CASSSKTSGSYEQYF. The CDR3 nucleotides read TGTGCCAGCAGCTCGAAGACTAGCGGTTCCTACGAGCAGTACTTC.

Many counts were recorded for this clone. This chain links TRBV14 with TRBJ2-1; D may be TRBD2 (5 bases). The length of the CDR3 is 15 residues. In germline, CDR1 is SGHDN, CDR2 FVKESK. The germline V and J ends were trimmed by 1 base and 4 bases, with 11 bases remaining between them. For the CDR3, the DNA is TGTGCCAGCAGCCAAGTCGCGGGCCAATACAATGAGCAGTTCTTC. Protein product: CASSQVAGQYNEQFF.

The chain couples TRBV5-1 to TRBJ2-3; TRBD2 matches 12 bases. The V gene's germline CDR1 is SGHRS and CDR2 YFSETQ. The CDR3 consists of 16 residues. Losses at the gene ends were 1 base for V and 5 bases for J; bases not matched to a gene: 5. CDR3 residues: CASSLLAGGTLDTQYF. The CDR3 DNA is TGCGCCAGCAGCTTGCTAGCGGGGGGGACACTAGATACGCAGTATTTT.

The V call is TRBV3-1 (or the pseudogene TRBV3-2), the J call TRBJ2-7, with TRBD1 as a possible D gene (6 bases). Germline V gene lookup returns CDR1 LGHDT and CDR2 YNNKEL (reference sequence). The ends were cut back, 0 bases at V and 2 bases at J, with 11 bases in the middle. The CDR3 has 15 residues. CDR3 loop: CASSQDWGLPYEQYF. The CDR3 DNA is TGTGCCAGCAGCCAAGATTGGGGGCTGCCCTACGAGCAGTACTTC.

The rearrangement joins TRBV5-1 to TRBJ2-1, with 9 bases lining up with TRBD2. The ends lost 4 bases at V and 8 bases at J; junction bases unmatched: 7. Germline V gene lookup returns CDR1 SGHRS and CDR2 YFSETQ. This CDR3 has 14 residues. CDR3 in amino acids: CASSPLSGGDEQFF. The CDR3 coding sequence is TGCGCCAGCAGCCCCCTTAGCGGGGGAGATGAGCAGTTCTTC.

The V and J genes are TRBV5-1 and TRBJ2-4, with D possibly TRBD1 on 6 matching bases. The CDR3 has 18 amino acids. The germline V gene encodes CDR1 SGHRS and CDR2 YFSETQ. The V end lost 0 bases, the J end lost 3 bases, and 19 bases lay between the germline ends. This CDR3 reads CASSLVGLGGSGKNIQYF. The CDR3, as DNA: TGCGCCAGCAGCTTGGTGGGCTTAGGGGGTAGTGGCAAAAACATTCAGTACTTC.

The V call is TRBV29-1, the J call TRBJ2-1, with D perhaps TRBD1 (5 bases). CDR1 SQVTM and CDR2 ANQGSEA come from the germline V gene. This CDR3 is 16 amino acids long. The V end was cut by 1 base, the J end by 2 bases, with 15 bases between. The CDR3 nucleotides are TGCAGCGTTGAAGGCCAGGGCCCGATTACCTACAATGAGCAGTTCTTC. Its translation is CSVEGQGPITYNEQFF.

V and J are TRBV5-5 and TRBJ2-3, with D perhaps TRBD1 (6 bases). V was shortened by 4 bases and J by 0 bases, with 15 bases between the two germline ends. The length of the CDR3 is 16 residues. Germline CDR1 reads SGHKS; CDR2 reads YYEKEE (reference sequence). The CDR3: CASSHYRETSTDTQYF. CDR3 sequence (DNA): TGTGCCAGCAGCCATTACAGGGAAACTAGCACAGATACGCAGTATTTT. The complete variable domain, with remaining parts taken from reference TRBV5-5 and TRBJ2-3, reads DAGVTQSPTHLIKTRGQQVTLRCSPISGHKSVSWYQQVLGQGPQFIFQYYEKEERGRGNFPDRFSARQFPNYSSELNVNALLLGDSALYLCASSHYRETSTDTQYFGPGTRLTVL.

This sequence joins TRBV6-1 and TRBJ1-6; TRBD1 agrees at 11 bases. This CDR3 region has 15 residues. After removal of 3 bases from V and 10 bases from J, the junction contained 5 bases not matched to a gene. Germline CDR1 is MNHNS and CDR2 is SASEGT. In DNA, the CDR3 is TGTGCCAGCAGTGACCTTGGACAGGGGGCCTCACCCCTCCACTTT. Amino acids: CASSDLGQGASPLHF.

In its sample, this clone was seen a few times. The J gene is TRBJ2-1, the V gene TRBV30; D might be TRBD1 (6 bases). Germline CDR1 and CDR2: GTSNPN and SVGIG (reference sequence). This CDR3 spans 15 amino acids. Trimming stripped 2 bases from V and 3 bases from J, with 14 bases between. CDR3 loop: CAWSFSPTGYNEQFF. The DNA of the CDR3 is TGTGCCTGGAGTTTTTCCCCGACAGGCTACAATGAGCAGTTCTTC.

The chain uses TRBV24-1 and TRBJ2-1; D gene unclear. Germline-derived CDR1 and CDR2 are KGHDR and SFDVKD. V was shortened by 8 bases and J by 0 bases, with 10 bases between the two germline ends. CDR3 length: 14 amino acids. This chain's CDR3 is CATNRLNSYNEQFF. CDR3 sequence (DNA): TGTGCCACCAATCGACTGAACTCCTACAATGAGCAGTTCTTC.

The gene calls are TRBV19 and TRBJ1-2, with D perhaps matching TRBD1 (6 bases). The V gene lost 5 bases and the J gene lost 4 bases, with 14 bases spanning the gap. CDR3 length: 14 amino acids. Looked up from germline, CDR1 is LNHDA and CDR2 is SQIVND (reference sequence). The CDR3 is CASSPQQGLYGYTF. In nucleotides, the CDR3 is TGTGCCAGTAGTCCTCAACAGGGCCTCTATGGCTACACCTTC. Complete variable domain (other parts from reference TRBV19 and TRBJ1-2): DGGITQSPKYLFRKEGQNVTLSCEQNLNHDAMYWYRQDPGQGLRLIYYSQIVNDFQKGDIAEGYSVSREKKESFPLTVTSAQKNPTAFYLCASSPQQGLYGYTFGSGTRLTVV.

The rearrangement links TRBV5-1 to TRBJ1-1; 8 nucleotides agree with TRBD1. The CDR3 covers 15 residues. J gave up 5 bases and V 4 bases, and 10 bases lay outside the gene matches. Germline V gene data show CDR1 as SGHRS and CDR2 as YFSETQ. Here the CDR3 reads CASSIGQGVGTEAFF. CDR3 in DNA: TGCGCCAGCAGCATTGGACAGGGTGTGGGAACTGAAGCTTTCTTT.

This clone has more than one count but fewer than ten. V usage is TRBV4-1 and J usage is TRBJ2-6; no clear D. Germline loops: CDR1 MGHRA, CDR2 YSYEKL. The V end lost 1 base, the J end lost 1 base, and 11 bases lay between the germline ends. This CDR3 spans 17 amino acids. CDR3 residues: CASSQVIVRSGANVLTF. CDR3 bases: TGCGCCAGCAGCCAAGTTATCGTCCGGTCTGGGGCCAACGTCCTGACTTTC.

The rearrangement uses TRBV7-2 and TRBJ1-6; tentatively, D is TRBD1 (6 bases). Germline CDR1 and CDR2: SGHTA and FQGNSA. Trimming pared 0 bases from V and 14 bases from J, leaving 20 bases between. This CDR3 has 16 amino acids. The CDR3 nucleotides are TGTGCCAGCAGCTTAGCGCTTTTGGGACACCTTTCGACCCTCCACTTT. Protein: CASSLALLGHLSTLHF. The variable domain in full, with the rest retrieved from reference TRBV7-2 and TRBJ1-6, is GAGVSQSPSNKVTEKGKDVELRCDPISGHTALYWYRQSLGQGLEFLIYFQGNSAPDKSGLPSDRFSAERTGGSVSTLTIQRTQQEDSAVYLCASSLALLGHLSTLHFGNGTRLTVT.

In its sample, this clone was seen once. The rearrangement joins TRBV5-5 to TRBJ1-6; the D is unclear. CDR1 and CDR2 (germline): SGHKS, YYEKEE (reference sequence). Trimming removed 3 bases from V and 4 bases from J, with 14 bases in between. The CDR3 has 16 residues. CDR3 sequence: CASSYSEGSYNSPLHF. The CDR3 nucleotides are TGTGCCAGCAGCTACTCGGAGGGATCATATAATTCACCCCTCCACTTT.